These 25 T cell receptor beta chains share one sample of origin, sequenced in a study of T cells in localized non-small cell lung cancer. The table came from immunoSEQ multiplex PCR; TCRdb's copy has only in-frame clones and leaves some out. This table holds approximately 40,000 clones, 70% to 90% found once. Specimen: peripheral blood, collected before any cancer treatment. Receptors originate from a man between 18 and 49 years old with stage I lung adenocarcinoma.

V gene TRBV6-1 combines with J gene TRBJ1-1; the D gene is possibly TRBD1 (6 bases). This CDR3 contains 15 residues. Germline loops: CDR1 MNHNS, CDR2 SASEGT. The V end was cut by 2 bases, the J end by 1 base, with 11 bases between. The CDR3 DNA is TGTGCCAGCAGTGAATTCCAGGGGACGAACACTGAAGCTTTCTTT. Encoded protein: CASSEFQGTNTEAFF.

The chain carries TRBV7-7 and TRBJ1-1, with D maybe TRBD1 (5 bases). With 5 bases removed from V and 5 bases from J, the gap between germline ends came to 12 bases. Germline CDR1 and CDR2: SSHAT and FNYEAQ (reference sequence). CDR3 length: 13 amino acids. CDR3 protein: CASSRGGGTEAFF. CDR3 sequence (DNA): TGTGCCAGCAGCCGTGGGGGTGGTACTGAAGCTTTCTTT.

The chain carries TRBV19 and TRBJ1-2; D might be TRBD1 (5 bases). Trimming cost V 9 bases and J 0 bases, with 20 bases left between them. This CDR3 spans 16 amino acids. Germline lookup yields CDR1 LNHDA and CDR2 SQIVND (reference sequence). CDR3 region: CASSMAGGPSNYGYTF. Written as DNA, the CDR3 is TGTGCCAGCTCTATGGCGGGGGGACCCTCTAACTATGGCTACACCTTC.

V is TRBV29-1 and J is TRBJ1-1; maybe TRBD1 (6 bases). The germline V gene encodes CDR1 SQVTM and CDR2 ANQGSEA. The CDR3 is 13 residues long. The V and J ends lost 5 bases and 1 base respectively, with 11 bases between them. The CDR3 region has the DNA TGCAGCGTTTCCCGGACAGCGAACACTGAAGCTTTCTTT. Its protein product is CSVSRTANTEAFF.

The CDR3 sequence is CASSSQQRAVNTEAFF. The DNA of the CDR3 is TGTGCCAGCAGCTCCCAACAGCGGGCTGTGAACACTGAAGCTTTCTTT. J is TRBJ1-1 and V is TRBV7-9; the D is unclear. The CDR3 runs 16 residues. Trimming shortened V by 4 bases and J by 0 bases, and 15 bases separated the two germline ends. CDR1 is SEHNR, CDR2 FQNEAQ, per germline (reference sequence). Using reference TRBV7-9 and TRBJ1-1 for the parts outside the CDR3, the full variable domain is DTGVSQNPRHKITKRGQNVTFRCDPISEHNRLYWYRQTLGQGPEFLTYFQNEAQLEKSRLLSDRFSAERPKGSFSTLEIQRTEQGDSAMYLCASSSQQRAVNTEAFFGQGTRLTVV.

V gene TRBV30 combines with J gene TRBJ1-1; D gene ambiguous. Germline V gives CDR1 GTSNPN, CDR2 SVGIG (reference sequence). The length of the CDR3 is 11 residues. Trimming took off 1 base at V and 13 bases at J, with 13 bases between the two ends. The CDR3, as DNA: TGTGCCTGGAGTGCGTCGGAGAGAGGTTTCTTT. Amino acid sequence: CAWSASERGFF.

The rearrangement links TRBV15 to TRBJ1-1, with 7 nucleotides matching TRBD1. The V and J ends lost 2 bases and 1 base, in that order; junction bases with no gene match: 7. The germline V gene encodes CDR1 LNHNV and CDR2 YYDKDF (reference sequence). The CDR3 is 16 residues long. This CDR3 is CATSRPLGQPNTEAFF. The CDR3 coding sequence is TGTGCCACCAGCAGACCACTGGGACAGCCGAACACTGAAGCTTTCTTT.

This rearrangement joins TRBV7-2 to TRBJ1-2; D remains ambiguous. V was cut by 1 base and J by 8 bases, with 8 bases left in between. This CDR3 comprises 12 residues. Germline values: CDR1 SGHTA, CDR2 FQGNSA. In nucleotides, the CDR3 is TGTGCCAGCAGCTTAGAATTGGGAGGCTACACCTTC. Protein product: CASSLELGGYTF.

The V call is TRBV2, the J call TRBJ2-7, with 9 nucleotides matching TRBD1. The germline CDR1 and CDR2 sequences are SNHLY and FYNNEI. V lost 7 bases to trimming and J lost 3 bases; unmatched junction nucleotides: 7. The CDR3 consists of 14 residues. CDR3 bases: TGTGCCAGCACCTCCGGGACAGGGTACTACGAGCAGTACTTC. It specifies CASTSGTGYYEQYF.

The chain combines TRBV28 with TRBJ1-5; TRBD1 matches at 7 bases. With V trimmed by 2 bases and J by 6 bases, 7 bases remained unmatched. The CDR3 runs to 15 residues. From germline, CDR1 is MDHEN and CDR2 SYDVKM. CDR3 nucleotides: TGTGCCAGCAGTTTAGGGCAGGGGGTGAGTCAGCCCCAGCATTTT. Protein product: CASSLGQGVSQPQHF.

This chain connects TRBV11-2 to TRBJ1-1; D unclear. Trimming removed 6 bases at V and 4 bases at J, with 12 bases between. The germline gives CDR1 SGHAT, CDR2 FQNNGV. The length of the CDR3 is 13 residues. CDR3 amino acids: CASSWGYGTEAFF. The DNA for the CDR3 is TGTGCCAGCAGTTGGGGTTACGGCACTGAAGCTTTCTTT.

CDR3 DNA: TGCGCCAGCAGGCAGGGGGCCTGGAACACTGAAGCTTTCTTT. Translation gives CASRQGAWNTEAFF. V gene TRBV5-1 combines with J gene TRBJ1-1, with 8 bases that match TRBD1. The CDR3 consists of 14 residues. Looked up from germline, CDR1 is SGHRS and CDR2 is YFSETQ. V was clipped by 5 bases and J by 1 base; unmatched bases: 4.

This rearrangement joins TRBV4-1 to TRBJ2-3; D unclear. The CDR3 totals 15 residues. Germline V gene sequence: CDR1 MGHRA, CDR2 YSYEKL. V shed 0 bases and J shed 0 bases, with 7 bases lying between them. In DNA form, the CDR3 reads TGCGCCAGCAGCCAAGATCTTTCTAGCACAGATACGCAGTATTTT. Protein sequence: CASSQDLSSTDTQYF.

The chain carries TRBV9 and TRBJ1-4; 8 bases agree with TRBD1. V was pared by 2 bases and J by 7 bases, with 10 bases of the junction left unmatched. The CDR3 runs to 16 residues. Germline-derived CDR1 and CDR2 are SGDLS and YYNGEE. CDR3 DNA sequence: TGTGCCAGCAGCGTCCGTACAGGGGGATCAAGTGAAAAACTGTTTTTT. It specifies CASSVRTGGSSEKLFF.

The chain carries TRBV30 and TRBJ2-7; the match to TRBD1 covers 12 bases. The CDR3 totals 22 residues. J was trimmed by 3 bases and V by 2 bases; bases with no gene match: 26. Germline loops: CDR1 GTSNPN, CDR2 SVGIG (reference sequence). The CDR3: CAWSMPYISVPGQGALGYEQYF. The CDR3 nucleotides are TGTGCCTGGAGTATGCCATACATCAGTGTCCCGGGACAGGGGGCCTTGGGCTACGAGCAGTACTTC.

The chain has TRBV10-3 and TRBJ1-3; D is undetermined. Deletions cut 8 bases from V and 3 bases from J, with 11 bases between. The CDR3 totals 13 residues. Germline V gene lookup returns CDR1 ENHRY and CDR2 SYGVKD. The CDR3 nucleotides read TGTGCCATCGGTTTGGCAGGTGGAAACACCATATATTTT. This translates into CAIGLAGGNTIYF.

CDR3 protein: CASSPLAGDPSTQYF. The CDR3 DNA is TGCGCCAGCAGCCCCCTGGCGGGGGACCCTAGCACCCAGTACTTC. V usage is TRBV5-1 and J usage is TRBJ2-5, with 7 positions matching TRBD2. The CDR3 consists of 15 residues. V lost 4 bases, J lost 8 bases, and 14 bases stayed unmatched. Germline CDR1 and CDR2: SGHRS and YFSETQ.

The rearrangement joins TRBV6-1 to TRBJ1-1; D not resolved. Germline V gives CDR1 MNHNS, CDR2 SASEGT. V was cut by 6 bases and J by 1 base, with 12 bases left in between. The CDR3 is 14 residues long. CDR3 DNA sequence: TGTGCCAGCAGCCCAAATCGGGGGAACACTGAAGCTTTCTTT. Amino acids: CASSPNRGNTEAFF.

This clone was seen only a few times. The rearrangement joins TRBV7-9 to TRBJ1-6; D possibly corresponds to TRBD1 (5 bases). Germline loops: CDR1 SEHNR, CDR2 FQNEAQ (reference sequence). V was pared by 2 bases and J by 3 bases, with 14 bases between. This CDR3 has 17 residues. The CDR3 nucleotides read TGTGCCAGCAGCTTAACCGCAGGGAACTACTATAATTCACCCCTCCACTTT. This translates into CASSLTAGNYYNSPLHF. Full variable domain (rest looked up from reference TRBV7-9 and TRBJ1-6): DTGVSQNPRHKITKRGQNVTFRCDPISEHNRLYWYRQTLGQGPEFLTYFQNEAQLEKSRLLSDRFSAERPKGSFSTLEIQRTEQGDSAMYLCASSLTAGNYYNSPLHFGNGTRLTVT.

The chain uses TRBV2 and TRBJ1-2; 9 bases map to TRBD1. From germline, CDR1 is SNHLY and CDR2 FYNNEI. After removal of 3 bases from V and 8 bases from J, the junction contained 7 bases not matched to a gene. CDR3 length equals 14 residues. CDR3 DNA: TGTGCCAGCAGTGACTTTGGGACAGGGAAGGGCTACACCTTC. This gives the protein CASSDFGTGKGYTF.

DNA of the CDR3: TGTGCCTGGAGTGGAGGGACAGGGTGGCAGACCCAGTACTTC. Its protein product is CAWSGGTGWQTQYF. This sequence joins TRBV30 and TRBJ2-5; 9 bases agree with TRBD1. The CDR3 has 14 amino acids. Trimming took 1 base from V and 6 from J; bases not matched to a gene: 6. CDR1 and CDR2 (germline): GTSNPN, SVGIG (reference sequence).

This chain joins TRBV10-3 and TRBJ1-1, with unresolved D. CDR3 length: 13 amino acids. Between the trimmed V and J ends, which lost 4 bases and 3 bases, there was a span of 9 bases. The germline V gene has CDR1 ENHRY and CDR2 SYGVKD. The CDR3 loop is CAISGGGYTEAFF. In DNA, the CDR3 is TGTGCCATCAGTGGTGGCGGATACACTGAAGCTTTCTTT.

V usage is TRBV28 and J usage is TRBJ2-5; 7 bases agree with TRBD1. Trimming removed 3 bases from V and 5 bases from J; junction bases left unmatched: 9. In germline, CDR1 is MDHEN, CDR2 SYDVKM. The CDR3 totals 15 residues. CDR3 nucleotides: TGTGCCAGCAGTTTTCGGACAGGCCTAACCGAGACCCAGTACTTC. Its protein product is CASSFRTGLTETQYF.

The chain is built from TRBV6-5 and TRBJ1-5; no clear D gene. Trimming took 4 bases from V and 1 from J, leaving 8 bases between them. The CDR3 runs to 14 residues. In germline, CDR1 is MNHEY, CDR2 SVGAGI. CDR3 bases: TGTGCCAGCAGTTCCTCCGACAGCAATCAGCCCCAGCATTTT. Protein: CASSSSDSNQPQHF.

The chain employs TRBV9 and TRBJ2-7; unclear D gene. There are 17 residues in the CDR3. Germline assignment: CDR1 SGDLS and CDR2 YYNGEE. Trimming shortened V by 0 bases and J by 3 bases, and 19 bases separated the two germline ends. The CDR3 DNA reads as TGTGCCAGCAGCGTAGCTGGTGGGTTTGGACGGAACTACGAGCAGTACTTC. The encoded protein is CASSVAGGFGRNYEQYF.